The 30 T cell receptor beta chains below were found in one sample sequenced in a study of follicular helper T cells after annual influenza vaccination. Time point denoted: 2015-2016 season, 7 days after influenza vaccination. TCRdb's copy holds only in-frame clones and misses some; the assay was immunoSEQ multiplex PCR. The sample carries some 6,900 clones, around 84% recorded once. Sequencing used CXCR5- memory CD4+ T cells sorted from blood, obtained 7 days after influenza vaccination. The receptors were gathered from an adult who received the influenza vaccine.

The V gene is TRBV6-5, the J gene TRBJ1-1; maybe TRBD1 (5 bases). The CDR3 extends over 16 amino acids. V lost 2 bases and J 0 bases, leaving 13 bases between the germline ends. Germline CDR1 reads MNHEY; CDR2 reads SVGAGI. The CDR3: CASSYDRLIMNTEAFF. DNA for the CDR3: TGTGCCAGCAGTTACGACAGACTTATAATGAACACTGAAGCTTTCTTT.

The J gene is TRBJ2-3, the V gene TRBV5-5; D call uncertain. The CDR3 is 12 residues long. With 0 bases removed from V and 6 bases from J, the gap between germline ends came to 5 bases. The germline V gene encodes CDR1 SGHKS and CDR2 YYEKEE (reference sequence). The CDR3 nucleotides are TGTGCCAGCAGCTTGGATGGGGATACGCAGTATTTT. Translated, it gives CASSLDGDTQYF. Full variable domain (outside the CDR3, taken from reference TRBV5-5 and TRBJ2-3): DAGVTQSPTHLIKTRGQQVTLRCSPISGHKSVSWYQQVLGQGPQFIFQYYEKEERGRGNFPDRFSARQFPNYSSELNVNALLLGDSALYLCASSLDGDTQYFGPGTRLTVL.

V usage is TRBV23-1 and J usage is TRBJ2-2; possibly TRBD1 for D (5 bases). TRBV23-1 is filed as an ORF, its function uncertain. V dropped 8 bases and J dropped 7 bases, with 26 bases sitting between them. CDR3 length: 17 residues. The DNA for the CDR3 is TGCGCCAGCCCAAAAGGGGCCTACCCCCTCCCCAACGGGGAGCTGTTTTTT. It encodes CASPKGAYPLPNGELFF.

The chain is built from TRBV6-5 and TRBJ1-2, with D hard to call. The CDR3 loop spans 13 amino acids. Trimming pared 2 bases from V and 2 bases from J, leaving 6 bases between. CDR1 is MNHEY, CDR2 SVGAGI, per germline. The DNA of the CDR3 is TGTGCCAGCAGTTACGTGGGGAACTATGGCTACACCTTC. The encoded protein is CASSYVGNYGYTF.

In this sample, this clone turned up once. V gene TRBV5-1 combines with J gene TRBJ2-1, with a weak D call TRBD2 (6 bases). CDR3 length: 14 residues. Germline V gene lookup returns CDR1 SGHRS and CDR2 YFSETQ. V was cut by 5 bases and J by 5 bases, with 14 bases left in between. DNA of the CDR3: TGCGCCAGCAGTCTTAGCGGAGACAACAATGAGCAGTTCTTC. Its protein is CASSLSGDNNEQFF.

This chain uses TRBV5-1 with TRBJ2-3, with D perhaps TRBD2 (5 bases). Trimming removed 2 bases from V and 3 bases from J, with 16 bases in between. The CDR3 length is 16 residues. Per germline, CDR1 SGHRS and CDR2 YFSETQ. The CDR3 reads CASSLPRDGRTDTQYF. The CDR3 nucleotides are TGCGCCAGCAGCTTACCACGGGATGGTCGGACAGATACGCAGTATTTT.

A few counts support this clone. The chain couples TRBV30 to TRBJ1-1; D not resolved. The CDR3 runs 11 residues. The V gene lost 5 bases and the J gene lost 1 base, with 5 bases spanning the gap. Germline CDR1 and CDR2: GTSNPN and SVGIG (reference sequence). The CDR3 region is CAWSKNTEAFF. The DNA of the CDR3 is TGTGCCTGGTCGAAGAACACTGAAGCTTTCTTT.

Only a few counts were recorded for this clone. V is TRBV14 and J is TRBJ2-5; D remains unclear. V dropped 1 base and J dropped 1 base, with 7 bases sitting between them. The CDR3 runs to 14 residues. Per germline, CDR1 SGHDN and CDR2 FVKESK. The CDR3 DNA follows: TGTGCCAGCAGCCAAGGGTCGGCCCAAGAGACCCAGTACTTC. Translating it yields CASSQGSAQETQYF.

The V and J genes are TRBV12-5 and TRBJ2-3; TRBD2 might be the D (6 bases). The CDR3 is made up of 13 amino acids. Germline CDR1 LGHNT, CDR2 FRNRAP. Trimming stripped 1 base from V and 8 bases from J, with 10 bases between. The CDR3 region has the DNA TGTGCTAGTGGTTTGGATTCCGGGAGTACGCAGTATTTT. Encoded protein: CASGLDSGSTQYF.

The chain combines TRBV2 with TRBJ1-2, with TRBD1 matching 7 bases. After removal of 6 bases from V and 7 bases from J, the junction contained 20 bases not matched to a gene. The CDR3 extends over 17 amino acids. Germline V gives CDR1 SNHLY, CDR2 FYNNEI. CDR3 protein: CASRNSRPRQGLSGYTF. The CDR3 DNA reads as TGTGCCAGCAGAAACAGTAGGCCGAGACAGGGTCTCTCTGGCTACACCTTC.

The genes are TRBV6-1 and TRBJ2-4; D may be TRBD1 (6 bases). The CDR3 consists of 15 residues. V lost 6 bases and J lost 0, with 12 bases in between. Germline values: CDR1 MNHNS, CDR2 SASEGT. In nucleotides, the CDR3 is TGTGCCAGCAGAGAGGACAGCCTAGCCAAAAACATTCAGTACTTC. Protein product: CASREDSLAKNIQYF.

V gene TRBV6-5 combines with J gene TRBJ1-4; D is unclear. Trimming took 0 bases from V and 5 from J, leaving 7 bases between them. CDR3 length: 14 amino acids. The germline gives CDR1 MNHEY, CDR2 SVGAGI. The CDR3 nucleotides read TGTGCCAGCAGTTACTCCAGGAACAATGAAAAACTGTTTTTT. Translation gives CASSYSRNNEKLFF.

V and J are TRBV5-1 and TRBJ2-1, with TRBD2 matching 13 bases. From germline, CDR1 is SGHRS and CDR2 YFSETQ. The CDR3 is 19 residues long. V lost 3 bases to trimming and J lost 4 bases; unmatched junction nucleotides: 13. CDR3 protein: CASSSYGTSGTRVYNEQFF. CDR3 DNA: TGCGCCAGCAGCTCGTACGGGACTAGCGGGACAAGGGTATACAATGAGCAGTTCTTC.

To note about this clone: The germline gene is not matched at one end of the junction; a read error may be the cause. The V and J genes are TRBV7-7 and TRBJ2-1; D possibly corresponds to TRBD2 (6 bases). The germline gives CDR1 SSHAT, CDR2 FNYEAQ (reference sequence). The CDR3 has 13 residues. The CDR3 nucleotides are TGTGCTAGCAGCTCATGGGACTCCCATGAGCAGTTCTTC. Translated, it gives CASSSWDSHEQFF.

V and J are TRBV6-5 and TRBJ1-2, with 10 nucleotides matching TRBD1. This CDR3 contains 15 residues. The V gene end was trimmed by 6 bases and the J gene end by 4 bases; junction bases not matched to a gene: 8. Germline-derived CDR1 and CDR2 are MNHEY and SVGAGI. Written as DNA, the CDR3 is TGTGCCAGCAGCGGGACAGGGGATGGAAGCTATGGCTACACCTTC. Residues: CASSGTGDGSYGYTF.

V is TRBV7-6 and J is TRBJ2-2; D possibly corresponds to TRBD1 (6 bases). This CDR3 contains 13 residues. Trimming removed 6 bases at V and 8 bases at J, with 13 bases between. Germline V gives CDR1 SGHVS, CDR2 FNYEAQ. Written as DNA, the CDR3 is TGTGCCAGCAGTCGACAGGAATTGGGGGAGCTGTTTTTT. Protein sequence: CASSRQELGELFF.

The chain has TRBV5-1 and TRBJ2-7, with D hard to call. This CDR3 comprises 14 residues. CDR1 and CDR2 from the germline V gene are SGHRS and YFSETQ. V was trimmed by 1 base and J by 5 bases, leaving 13 bases between them. The CDR3 coding sequence is TGCGCCAGCAGCTTGCAGTGGGGTGGAGACGAGCAGTACTTC. Amino acid sequence: CASSLQWGGDEQYF. Full variable domain (missing parts from reference TRBV5-1 and TRBJ2-7): KAGVTQTPRYLIKTRGQQVTLSCSPISGHRSVSWYQQTPGQGLQFLFEYFSETQRNKGNFPGRFSGRQFSNSRSEMNVSTLELGDSALYLCASSLQWGGDEQYFGPGTRLTVT.

V gene TRBV5-4 combines with J gene TRBJ2-7, with 13 bases lining up with TRBD2. This CDR3 is 15 amino acids long. V was clipped by 4 bases and J by 6 bases; unmatched bases: 7. Germline CDR1 reads SGHNT; CDR2 reads YYREEE (reference sequence). DNA for the CDR3: TGTGCCAGCAGCCGCGGACTAGCGGGAGATAGCGAGCAGTACTTC. Amino acid sequence: CASSRGLAGDSEQYF.

The gene calls are TRBV27 and TRBJ2-5; D call uncertain. The germline V gene encodes CDR1 MNHEY and CDR2 SMNVEV (reference sequence). V lost 6 bases and J lost 7, with 24 bases in between. The CDR3 length is 16 residues. This chain's CDR3 is CASRSLLAGRLGTQYF. The DNA for the CDR3 is TGTGCCAGCAGGTCCTTGCTGGCCGGGCGGTTAGGGACCCAGTACTTC.

V is TRBV18 and J is TRBJ1-2, with D perhaps TRBD1 (6 bases). The V and J ends lost 2 bases and 8 bases respectively, with 15 bases between them. The CDR3 totals 14 residues. CDR1 and CDR2 from the germline V gene are KGHSH and LQKENI. The CDR3: CASSPYPATGGYTF. The CDR3 region has the DNA TGTGCCAGCTCACCATATCCGGCAACAGGGGGCTACACCTTC.

The chain joins TRBV4-1 to TRBJ2-2; D is unresolved. Germline CDR1 and CDR2: MGHRA and YSYEKL. This CDR3 comprises 14 residues. Trimming stripped 1 base from V and 6 bases from J, with 9 bases between. This chain's CDR3 is CASSQVPPAGELFF. The CDR3 nucleotides read TGCGCCAGCAGCCAAGTCCCGCCGGCCGGGGAGCTGTTTTTT.

The chain uses TRBV11-1 and TRBJ2-1; TRBD2 agrees at 11 bases. Unmatched junction bases numbered 6, after V lost 4 bases and J lost 4 bases. This CDR3 region has 16 residues. Germline assignment: CDR1 SGHAT and CDR2 FQDESV (reference sequence). The CDR3 DNA sequence: TGTGCCAGCAGCTCGACTAGCGGGGCCCGGTACAATGAGCAGTTCTTC. Translating gives CASSSTSGARYNEQFF. Based on the CDR3 plus reference TRBV11-1 and TRBJ2-1, the full variable domain is EAEVAQSPRYKITEKSQAVAFWCDPISGHATLYWYRQILGQGPELLVQFQDESVVDDSQLPKDRFSAERLKGVDSTLKIQPAELGDSAMYLCASSSTSGARYNEQFFGPGTRLTVL.

The rearrangement links TRBV10-2 to TRBJ1-1; TRBD1 might be the D (6 bases). Trimming shortened V by 0 bases and J by 0 bases, and 11 bases separated the two germline ends. This CDR3 comprises 16 residues. The germline V gene has CDR1 WSHSY and CDR2 SAAADI. CDR3 coding DNA: TGCGCCAGCAGTGAGTCTAGGGGGGCCCTGAACACTGAAGCTTTCTTT. This gives the protein CASSESRGALNTEAFF.

CDR3: CASMGEETQYF. CDR3 bases: TGTGCCAGCATGGGAGAAGAGACCCAGTACTTC. J is TRBJ2-5 and V is TRBV11-2, with D possibly TRBD2 on 5 matching bases. This CDR3 has 11 residues. Looked up from germline, CDR1 is SGHAT and CDR2 is FQNNGV. Trimming removed 7 bases from V and 3 bases from J, with 6 bases in between. The full variable domain, with the rest looked up from reference TRBV11-2 and TRBJ2-5, is EAGVAQSPRYKIIEKRQSVAFWCNPISGHATLYWYQQILGQGPKLLIQFQNNGVVDDSQLPKDRFSAERLKGVDSTLKIQPAKLEDSAVYLCASMGEETQYFGPGTRLLVL.

This clone is a singleton in its sample. This chain links TRBV5-1 with TRBJ2-7; 7 positions agree with TRBD1. Germline loops: CDR1 SGHRS, CDR2 YFSETQ. Trimming cost V 0 bases and J 5 bases; bases outside gene matches: 5. The CDR3 loop spans 14 amino acids. The CDR3 nucleotides are TGCGCCAGCAGCTTGGGACAGGGAATAAACGAGCAGTACTTC. Its protein product is CASSLGQGINEQYF. Full variable domain (rest looked up from reference TRBV5-1 and TRBJ2-7): KAGVTQTPRYLIKTRGQQVTLSCSPISGHRSVSWYQQTPGQGLQFLFEYFSETQRNKGNFPGRFSGRQFSNSRSEMNVSTLELGDSALYLCASSLGQGINEQYFGPGTRLTVT.

This clone appeared once. The CDR3 spells CASSSGPGTEAFF. The CDR3 DNA sequence: TGTGCCAGCAGTTCCGGACCTGGCACTGAAGCTTTCTTT. The genes are TRBV6-5 and TRBJ1-1; D unclear. CDR1 is MNHEY, CDR2 SVGAGI, per germline. The CDR3 consists of 13 residues. V was cut by 4 bases and J by 4 bases, with 10 bases left in between.

This clone was counted a few times. The chain joins TRBV7-2 to TRBJ1-5, with D possibly matching TRBD1 (5 bases). The V end was cut by 5 bases, the J end by 6 bases, with 14 bases between. This CDR3 is built from 14 residues. Germline-derived CDR1 and CDR2 are SGHTA and FQGNSA. The chain's CDR3 is CASSPFMGGQPQHF. For the CDR3, the DNA is TGTGCCAGCAGCCCCTTCATGGGGGGTCAGCCCCAGCATTTT.

The gene calls are TRBV9 and TRBJ2-3, with 7 bases fitting TRBD1. CDR3 size: 16 residues. V was clipped by 4 bases and J by 3 bases; unmatched bases: 11. The germline V gene has CDR1 SGDLS and CDR2 YYNGEE. CDR3 bases: TGTGCCAGCAGCCCCCGAGGACAGGAGGCTACAGATACGCAGTATTTT. Protein: CASSPRGQEATDTQYF.

The chain has TRBV18 and TRBJ2-7, with 9 bases that match TRBD1. The CDR3 consists of 15 residues. The V gene end was trimmed by 6 bases and the J gene end by 2 bases; junction bases not matched to a gene: 8. Germline V gives CDR1 KGHSH, CDR2 LQKENI. CDR3 nucleotides: TGTGCCAGCTCGCCCCCCGGACAGGGGACCTACGAGCAGTACTTC. It codes for CASSPPGQGTYEQYF.

CDR3: CASSPGRQSWNIQYF. In nucleotides, the CDR3 is TGTGCCAGCAGCCCGGGGAGACAGTCTTGGAACATTCAGTACTTC. The rearrangement links TRBV7-2 to TRBJ2-4; TRBD1 or TRBD2 may be the D gene (5 bases each). Per the germline V gene, CDR1 is SGHTA and CDR2 is FQGNSA. V was pared by 5 bases and J by 7 bases, with 18 bases between. This CDR3 comprises 15 residues.